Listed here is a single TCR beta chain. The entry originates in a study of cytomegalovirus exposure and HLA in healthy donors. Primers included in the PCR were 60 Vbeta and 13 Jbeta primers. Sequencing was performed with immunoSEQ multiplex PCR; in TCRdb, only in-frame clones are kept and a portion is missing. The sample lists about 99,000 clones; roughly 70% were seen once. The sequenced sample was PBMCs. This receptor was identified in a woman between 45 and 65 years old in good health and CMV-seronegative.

The CDR3 coding sequence is TGTGCCAGCAGCGTAGAGCCAGGGGCAAACGAGCAGTACTTC. Residues: CASSVEPGANEQYF. The chain uses TRBV9 and TRBJ2-7; D is perhaps TRBD1 (6 bases). With 0 bases removed from V and 5 bases from J, the gap between germline ends came to 12 bases. The V gene's germline CDR1 is SGDLS and CDR2 YYNGEE. This CDR3 has 14 residues.